This passage covers 3 T cell receptor beta chains from one sample sequenced in a study of blood T cell repertoires in COVID-19. Only in-frame clones appear in the TCRdb table, and some are missing; sequencing was by immunoSEQ multiplex PCR. This table has about 56,000 clones, about 89% appearing once. Sequencing used peripheral blood. All receptors come from a human donor in a cohort sampled during active COVID-19.

The chain joins TRBV7-2 to TRBJ2-7, with a possible D match to TRBD2 (7 bases). This CDR3 contains 13 residues. V lost 3 bases and J 3 bases, leaving 9 bases between the germline ends. The germline gives CDR1 SGHTA, CDR2 FQGNSA. The CDR3 loop reads CASSLGGLYEQYF. The CDR3 DNA reads as TGTGCCAGCAGCTTGGGGGGGCTCTACGAGCAGTACTTC.

This sequence joins TRBV6-6 and TRBJ2-6, with TRBD1 matching over 11 bases. Germline values: CDR1 MNHNY, CDR2 SVGAGI (reference sequence). V shed 5 bases, J shed 2 bases, and the junction held 11 bases outside the gene matches. CDR3 length: 19 amino acids. CDR3 sequence: CASSPDRTGGKTGANVLTF. CDR3 in DNA: TGTGCCAGCAGTCCCGATAGGACAGGGGGCAAGACTGGGGCCAACGTCCTGACTTTC.

The chain couples TRBV6-1 to TRBJ1-2, with 8 bases aligning to TRBD1. CDR3 length equals 17 residues. The ends lost 0 bases at V and 8 bases at J; junction bases unmatched: 14. The germline gives CDR1 MNHNS, CDR2 SASEGT. The CDR3: CASSEALSLRDRRGYTF. DNA for the CDR3: TGTGCCAGCAGTGAAGCGTTGAGTTTGAGGGACAGGAGAGGCTACACCTTC.